These 28 T cell receptor beta chains originate from one sample sequenced in a study of T cell changes during pregnancy in multiple sclerosis (dated by TCRdb to about 2019). The receptor library was made with the immunoSEQ multiplex PCR assay. TCRdb provides this immuneACCESS table in a form limited to in-frame rearrangements. Some clones are lacking; in checked studies, under half of them reflect an unresolved V gene, and why the rest are absent is not known. The sample table shows fewer than 110,000 clones, and roughly 90% are seen once. The ten most abundant clones make up 0.78% of the sample. Source: peripheral blood, taken in the third trimester of pregnancy. These TCRs come from a female donor in good health, enrolled as a control in a pregnancy study.

J is TRBJ2-1 and V is TRBV7-2; D perhaps matches TRBD2 (7 bases). This CDR3 has 15 amino acids. The ends were cut back, 0 bases at V and 4 bases at J, with 10 bases in the middle. Germline V gene lookup returns CDR1 SGHTA and CDR2 FQGNSA. The CDR3 bases are TGTGCCAGCAGCTTAGCGGGGGGGCGGTACAATGAGCAGTTCTTC. Residues: CASSLAGGRYNEQFF.

This clone has just one count. The J gene is TRBJ2-1, the V gene TRBV9; 10 bases are shared with TRBD2. J lost 6 bases, V lost 0 bases, and 6 bases had no gene match. CDR3 size: 16 residues. The germline V gene encodes CDR1 SGDLS and CDR2 YYNGEE. The CDR3 loop reads CASSVDGSGGRNEQFF. Written as DNA, the CDR3 is TGTGCCAGCAGCGTAGATGGTAGCGGGGGGCGCAATGAGCAGTTCTTC.

The rearrangement links TRBV7-2 to TRBJ2-2; TRBD2 is a possible D gene (5 bases). The CDR3 extends over 14 amino acids. Looked up from germline, CDR1 is SGHTA and CDR2 is FQGNSA. V lost 5 bases to trimming and J lost 4 bases, with 11 bases between them. In DNA, the CDR3 is TGTGCCAGCAGCCCATTCCGGGGCACCGGGGAGCTGTTTTTT. It is translated as CASSPFRGTGELFF.

The V and J genes are TRBV30 and TRBJ1-2; tentatively, D is TRBD1 (5 bases). The germline gives CDR1 GTSNPN, CDR2 SVGIG (reference sequence). The ends were cut back, 1 base at V and 3 bases at J, with 6 bases in the middle. The CDR3 is made up of 12 amino acids. CDR3 residues: CAWSGGDYGYTF. The CDR3 DNA sequence: TGTGCCTGGAGTGGGGGGGACTATGGCTACACCTTC.

The chain links TRBV9 to TRBJ1-1; 7 nucleotides line up with TRBD1. Germline lookup yields CDR1 SGDLS and CDR2 YYNGEE. J lost 6 bases, V lost 3 bases, and 11 bases had no gene match. This CDR3 has 15 amino acids. CDR3 protein: CASSGDRDGTPEAFF. CDR3 DNA: TGTGCCAGCAGCGGAGACAGGGATGGTACGCCTGAAGCTTTCTTT.

The chain has TRBV19 and TRBJ2-7; maybe TRBD2 (6 bases). CDR1 and CDR2 (germline): LNHDA, SQIVND (reference sequence). This CDR3 comprises 14 residues. V gave up 5 bases and J gave up 0 bases, with 11 bases separating them. The CDR3 protein is CASSGLGGSYEQYF. CDR3 nucleotides: TGTGCCAGTAGTGGTTTGGGGGGCTCCTACGAGCAGTACTTC.

The chain uses TRBV2 and TRBJ2-1; TRBD2 aligns across 8 bases. Germline assignment: CDR1 SNHLY and CDR2 FYNNEI. There are 15 residues in the CDR3. V lost 2 bases, J lost 13 bases, and 13 bases stayed unmatched. The CDR3 spells CASSELVAGGLEQFF. The CDR3 DNA follows: TGTGCCAGCAGTGAACTCGTGGCGGGGGGTCTTGAACAGTTCTTC.

The gene calls are TRBV30 and TRBJ1-1, with 12 bases aligning to TRBD1. This CDR3 contains 13 residues. The J segment lost 11 bases and the V segment lost 1 base, leaving 5 bases of the junction unmatched. Germline V lookup: CDR1 GTSNPN, CDR2 SVGIG (reference sequence). The DNA for the CDR3 is TGTGCCTGGAGTGAGGGACAGGGGGCTACGGCTTTCTTT. This translates into CAWSEGQGATAFF.

V and J are TRBV6-1 and TRBJ1-2, with TRBD1 identical over 9 bases. V shed 3 bases, J shed 6 bases, and the junction held 5 bases outside the gene matches. Germline lookup yields CDR1 MNHNS and CDR2 SASEGT. The length of the CDR3 is 14 residues. As DNA, the CDR3 is TGTGCCAGCAGTGATCGTTGGACAGGGGATGGCTACACCTTC. Residues: CASSDRWTGDGYTF.

The chain is built from TRBV4-1 and TRBJ2-1, with D tentatively TRBD2 (7 bases). This CDR3 is 16 amino acids long. In germline, CDR1 is MGHRA, CDR2 YSYEKL. V lost 4 bases and J lost 8, with 21 bases in between. This chain's CDR3 is CASSPRRGGNGDEQFF. DNA for the CDR3: TGCGCCAGCAGCCCTCGGAGGGGGGGGAACGGGGATGAGCAGTTCTTC.

Worth noting for this clone: The junction shows a germline mismatch at one end, possibly a read error. The rearrangement uses TRBV7-2 and TRBJ2-7; TRBD1 matches at 11 bases. From germline, CDR1 is SGHTA and CDR2 FQGNSA. The CDR3 totals 14 residues. In nucleotides, the CDR3 is TGTGCCAGCATCCTAGCGGGACAGGGGGGGACCATGCACTTC. Protein product: CASILAGQGGTMHF.

This chain links TRBV5-4 with TRBJ2-2; 9 nucleotides align to TRBD2. The CDR3 extends over 14 amino acids. Germline CDR1 and CDR2: SGHNT and YYREEE (reference sequence). With 4 bases clipped from V and 6 bases from J, the junction kept 4 bases outside the gene matches. CDR3 residues: CASSRGGASGELFF. Written as DNA, the CDR3 is TGTGCCAGCAGCCGCGGGGGGGCCTCCGGGGAGCTGTTTTTT.

J is TRBJ1-2 and V is TRBV5-5; D is uncertain. Trimming left V 5 bases short and J 2 bases short, with 7 bases between. There are 12 residues in the CDR3. Germline values: CDR1 SGHKS, CDR2 YYEKEE (reference sequence). CDR3 nucleotides: TGTGCCAGCAGTCAGGCAAACTATGGCTACACCTTC. Its translation: CASSQANYGYTF.

The V and J genes are TRBV7-2 and TRBJ1-1; D remains unclear. V lost 1 base, J lost 3 bases, and 15 bases lay in between. In germline, CDR1 is SGHTA, CDR2 FQGNSA. This CDR3 has 16 amino acids. The CDR3 loop is CASSLGGGPLDTEAFF. The CDR3 DNA reads as TGTGCCAGCAGCTTAGGTGGAGGCCCGCTCGACACTGAAGCTTTCTTT.

The chain recombines TRBV27 with TRBJ2-6; 7 positions agree with TRBD1. J lost 2 bases, V lost 5 bases, and 9 bases had no gene match. Looked up from germline, CDR1 is MNHEY and CDR2 is SMNVEV (reference sequence). The CDR3 sequence is 17 residues long. The CDR3: CASSARFDRAGANVLTF. CDR3 DNA sequence: TGTGCCAGCAGTGCCAGATTCGACAGGGCTGGGGCCAACGTCCTGACTTTC.

The genes are TRBV9 and TRBJ2-7; 7 bases are shared with TRBD1. V shed 3 bases, J shed 3 bases, and the junction held 6 bases outside the gene matches. The CDR3 totals 14 residues. Germline-derived CDR1 and CDR2 are SGDLS and YYNGEE. CDR3 region: CASSAGTVGYEQYF. As DNA, the CDR3 is TGTGCCAGCAGCGCTGGGACAGTTGGCTACGAGCAGTACTTC.

The J gene is TRBJ1-1, the V gene TRBV9, with D possibly being TRBD1 (5 bases). Germline V gene sequence: CDR1 SGDLS, CDR2 YYNGEE. V dropped 3 bases and J dropped 6 bases, with 15 bases sitting between them. The CDR3 has 14 residues. The CDR3 bases are TGTGCCAGCAGCGCCGGAAGGTGGGGGGCTGAAGCTTTCTTT. Protein: CASSAGRWGAEAFF.

The V and J genes are TRBV14 and TRBJ2-5; a weak D match, TRBD2 (5 bases). Germline values: CDR1 SGHDN, CDR2 FVKESK. The CDR3 contains 14 residues. Trimming left V 2 bases short and J 5 bases short, with 12 bases between. The CDR3 loop is CASSQLSSWETQYF. DNA for the CDR3: TGTGCCAGCAGCCAACTGTCTAGCTGGGAGACCCAGTACTTC.

This chain connects TRBV19 to TRBJ2-7; a weak D match, TRBD2 (7 bases). Trimming removed 3 bases at V and 1 base at J, with 10 bases between. The CDR3 contains 14 residues. Per the germline V gene, CDR1 is LNHDA and CDR2 is SQIVND (reference sequence). The CDR3 DNA reads as TGTGCCAGTAGTATCGGGGGGCCGTCCTACGAGCAGTACTTC. This codes for CASSIGGPSYEQYF.

V is TRBV7-2 and J is TRBJ2-5; D perhaps matches TRBD2 (5 bases). Germline V lookup: CDR1 SGHTA, CDR2 FQGNSA. The CDR3 sequence is 16 residues long. V lost 1 base and J lost 2, with 14 bases in between. CDR3 nucleotide sequence: TGTGCCAGCAGCTTAGTGGGCGGGTTCCTTCAAGAGACCCAGTACTTC. Its protein is CASSLVGGFLQETQYF.

The chain has TRBV5-4 and TRBJ1-6; the match to TRBD1 covers 8 bases. This CDR3 has 16 amino acids. Germline CDR1 is SGHNT and CDR2 is YYREEE (reference sequence). V lost 5 bases and J lost 0; bases outside the gene matches: 4. The CDR3 reads CASRPGGGSYNSPLHF. The CDR3 bases are TGTGCCAGCAGACCAGGGGGCGGCTCCTATAATTCACCCCTCCACTTT.

The gene calls are TRBV19 and TRBJ1-1; 11 bases line up with TRBD1. In germline, CDR1 is LNHDA, CDR2 SQIVND (reference sequence). Trimming at V came to 6 bases and at J to 5 bases, leaving 2 bases not matched to a gene. The CDR3 covers 13 residues. The CDR3 spells CASRDRGQTEAFF. The DNA for the CDR3 is TGTGCCAGTAGGGACAGGGGGCAAACTGAAGCTTTCTTT. Full variable domain (outside the CDR3, taken from reference TRBV19 and TRBJ1-1): DGGITQSPKYLFRKEGQNVTLSCEQNLNHDAMYWYRQDPGQGLRLIYYSQIVNDFQKGDIAEGYSVSREKKESFPLTVTSAQKNPTAFYLCASRDRGQTEAFFGQGTRLTVV.

J is TRBJ2-1 and V is TRBV7-2; 13 bases are shared with TRBD2. The CDR3 consists of 15 residues. Germline loops: CDR1 SGHTA, CDR2 FQGNSA. V was pared by 4 bases and J by 4 bases, with 1 base of the junction left unmatched. The DNA for the CDR3 is TGTGCCAGCAGCTCACTAGCGGGGGGGTACAATGAGCAGTTCTTC. Protein: CASSSLAGGYNEQFF.

The rearrangement joins TRBV4-2 to TRBJ2-2; TRBD2 aligns across 10 bases. V trimming: 1 base; J trimming: 7 bases; junction bases outside the gene matches: 9. In germline, CDR1 is LGHNA, CDR2 YNFKEQ. This CDR3 has 17 residues. The CDR3 is CASSQGVSGGRDGELFF. The CDR3, as DNA: TGTGCCAGCAGCCAAGGAGTTAGCGGGGGGCGTGACGGGGAGCTGTTTTTT.

The chain combines TRBV2 with TRBJ1-5; weak D call: TRBD1 (6 bases). Looked up from germline, CDR1 is SNHLY and CDR2 is FYNNEI. This CDR3 spans 14 amino acids. Trimming left V 5 bases short and J 3 bases short, with 11 bases between. Here the CDR3 reads CASSPRDNNQPQHF. CDR3 coding DNA: TGTGCCAGCAGTCCTCGGGACAACAATCAGCCCCAGCATTTT. The whole variable domain, filled in from reference TRBV2 and TRBJ1-5, reads EPEVTQTPSHQVTQMGQEVILRCVPISNHLYFYWYRQILGQKVEFLVSFYNNEISEKSEIFDDQFSVERPDGSNFTLKIRSTKLEDSAMYFCASSPRDNNQPQHFGDGTRLSIL.

The rearrangement joins TRBV4-2 to TRBJ1-1; perhaps TRBD1 as D (5 bases). Germline CDR1 reads LGHNA; CDR2 reads YNFKEQ. Trimming stripped 4 bases from V and 1 base from J, with 13 bases between. The CDR3 sequence is 15 residues long. CDR3 DNA sequence: TGTGCCAGCAGCCCGCGGGGCAAGGGGAACACTGAAGCTTTCTTT. The encoded protein is CASSPRGKGNTEAFF.

This sequence joins TRBV7-6 and TRBJ2-7, with D tentatively TRBD2 (6 bases). Germline-derived CDR1 and CDR2 are SGHVS and FNYEAQ. V was pared by 1 base and J by 7 bases, with 17 bases between. The CDR3 sequence is 15 residues long. The CDR3 sequence is CASSLGIVAGREQYF. The CDR3, as DNA: TGTGCCAGCAGCTTAGGTATTGTTGCGGGGAGGGAGCAGTACTTC.

The chain couples TRBV4-1 to TRBJ1-4, with TRBD1 matching 7 bases. V trimming: 1 base; J trimming: 8 bases; junction bases outside the gene matches: 7. The CDR3 spans 15 residues. Germline loops: CDR1 MGHRA, CDR2 YSYEKL. The CDR3 DNA reads as TGCGCCAGCAGCCAAGGACAGGGAGAGGGAGAAAAACTGTTTTTT. Translation: CASSQGQGEGEKLFF.